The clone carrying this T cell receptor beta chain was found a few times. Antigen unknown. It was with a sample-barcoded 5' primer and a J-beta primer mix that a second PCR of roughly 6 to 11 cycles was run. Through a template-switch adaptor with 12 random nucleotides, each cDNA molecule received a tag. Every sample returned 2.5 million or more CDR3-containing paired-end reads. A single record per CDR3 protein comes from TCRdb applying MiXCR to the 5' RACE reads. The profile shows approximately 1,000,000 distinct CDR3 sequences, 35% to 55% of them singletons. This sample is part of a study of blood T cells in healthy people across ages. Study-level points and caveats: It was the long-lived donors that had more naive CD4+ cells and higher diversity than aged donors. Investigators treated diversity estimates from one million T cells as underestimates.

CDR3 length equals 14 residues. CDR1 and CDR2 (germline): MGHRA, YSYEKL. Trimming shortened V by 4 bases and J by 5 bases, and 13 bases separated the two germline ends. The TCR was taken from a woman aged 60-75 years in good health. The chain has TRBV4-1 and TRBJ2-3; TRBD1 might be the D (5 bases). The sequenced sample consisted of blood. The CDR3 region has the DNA TGCGCCAGCAGCCCAGCCCTGGGGCAAGATACGCAGTATTTT. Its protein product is CASSPALGQDTQYF.